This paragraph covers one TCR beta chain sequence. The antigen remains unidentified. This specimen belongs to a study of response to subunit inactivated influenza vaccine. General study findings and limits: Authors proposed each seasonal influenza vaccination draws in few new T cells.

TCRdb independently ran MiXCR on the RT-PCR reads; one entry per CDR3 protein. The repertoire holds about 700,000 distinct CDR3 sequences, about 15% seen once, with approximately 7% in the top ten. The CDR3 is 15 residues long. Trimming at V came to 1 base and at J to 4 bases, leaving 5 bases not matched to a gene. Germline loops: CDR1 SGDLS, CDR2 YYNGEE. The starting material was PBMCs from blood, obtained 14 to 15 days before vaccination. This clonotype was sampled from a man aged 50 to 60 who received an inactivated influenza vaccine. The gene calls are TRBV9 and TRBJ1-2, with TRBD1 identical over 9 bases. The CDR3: CASSVSGTGSYGYTF. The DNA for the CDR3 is TGTGCCAGCAGCGTATCCGGGACAGGGTCCTATGGCTACACCTTC.